The 18 T cell receptor beta chains given below trace back to one sample, sequenced in a study of blood T cell repertoires in COVID-19. Sequencing was performed with immunoSEQ multiplex PCR; in TCRdb, only in-frame clones are kept and a portion is missing. The sample has roughly 120,000 clones; 85% are singletons. Sequenced material: peripheral blood. The receptors were gathered from a human donor in a cohort sampled during active COVID-19.

This chain links TRBV6-5 with TRBJ2-2; the D gene is possibly TRBD1 (5 bases). V lost 4 bases, J lost 3 bases, and 12 bases lay in between. The CDR3 extends over 15 amino acids. Germline V gives CDR1 MNHEY, CDR2 SVGAGI. CDR3 amino acids: CASSSSPTDTGELFF. The DNA for the CDR3 is TGTGCCAGCAGTTCATCACCGACAGACACCGGGGAGCTGTTTTTT.

The genes are TRBV5-6 and TRBJ2-1; TRBD2 aligns across 9 bases. This CDR3 is 14 amino acids long. After removal of 2 bases from V and 7 bases from J, the junction contained 4 bases not matched to a gene. Germline CDR1 is SGHDT and CDR2 is YYEEEE. CDR3 protein: CASSLIAGANEQFF. The CDR3 DNA is TGTGCCAGCAGCTTAATAGCGGGGGCTAATGAGCAGTTCTTC.

The rearrangement joins TRBV3-1 (or the pseudogene TRBV3-2) to TRBJ1-1; D is perhaps TRBD1 (5 bases). CDR1 and CDR2 from the germline V gene are LGHDT and YNNKEL (reference sequence). Trimming stripped 1 base from V and 1 base from J, with 13 bases between. This CDR3 contains 16 residues. The CDR3 protein is CASSQGIGAANTEAFF. CDR3 DNA: TGTGCCAGCAGCCAAGGAATTGGGGCGGCGAACACTGAAGCTTTCTTT.

The chain employs TRBV3-1 (or the pseudogene TRBV3-2) and TRBJ1-1, with 8 bases that match TRBD1. This CDR3 is 14 amino acids long. Trimming cost V 1 base and J 5 bases; bases outside gene matches: 3. Per the germline V gene, CDR1 is LGHDT and CDR2 is YNNKEL (reference sequence). The CDR3 reads CASSQVRQGTEAFF. Here the CDR3 DNA reads TGTGCCAGCAGCCAAGTGCGACAGGGGACTGAAGCTTTCTTT.

The V gene is TRBV6-5, the J gene TRBJ2-5; maybe TRBD2 (6 bases). The CDR3 is 15 residues long. The V end was cut by 0 bases, the J end by 4 bases, with 12 bases between. Per germline, CDR1 MNHEY and CDR2 SVGAGI. The CDR3 nucleotides are TGTGCCAGCAGTTACTCGATCGGACTAAGAGAGACCCAGTACTTC. Translating gives CASSYSIGLRETQYF.

V is TRBV3-1 (or the pseudogene TRBV3-2) and J is TRBJ1-4; 8 positions agree with TRBD1. Germline loops: CDR1 LGHDT, CDR2 YNNKEL (reference sequence). V shed 0 bases and J 6 bases; nucleotides not matched to a gene: 9. CDR3 length: 17 amino acids. This CDR3 is CASSQDGTGTGDEKLFF. CDR3 in DNA: TGTGCCAGCAGCCAAGATGGCACCGGGACAGGAGATGAAAAACTGTTTTTT.

The rearrangement joins TRBV4-1 to TRBJ2-3; 7 nucleotides agree with TRBD1. CDR3 length: 14 residues. V trimming: 4 bases; J trimming: 6 bases; junction bases outside the gene matches: 7. Germline V gene sequence: CDR1 MGHRA, CDR2 YSYEKL. CDR3 amino acids: CASSPDRPRDTQYF. The CDR3 DNA is TGCGCCAGCAGCCCGGACAGGCCTAGGGATACGCAGTATTTT.

The V and J genes are TRBV7-2 and TRBJ2-7; D is uncertain. Looked up from germline, CDR1 is SGHTA and CDR2 is FQGNSA. V lost 2 bases and J 3 bases, leaving 5 bases between the germline ends. The CDR3 runs to 12 residues. The CDR3 nucleotides read TGTGCCAGCAGCTTAAGCCGCTACGAGCAGTACTTC. It codes for CASSLSRYEQYF.

The chain uses TRBV5-6 and TRBJ1-3, with a tentative D call TRBD1 (5 bases). The CDR3 covers 15 residues. Germline-derived CDR1 and CDR2 are SGHDT and YYEEEE. V gave up 4 bases and J gave up 0 bases, with 11 bases separating them. The CDR3 sequence is CASSLRGISGNTIYF. The CDR3 DNA reads as TGTGCCAGCAGCCTACGGGGGATCTCTGGAAACACCATATATTTT.

The CDR3: CATSEGIHEQYF. The CDR3 DNA is TGTGCCACCAGCGAGGGCATCCACGAGCAGTACTTC. The V and J genes are TRBV28 and TRBJ2-7, with D possibly being TRBD2 (5 bases). From germline, CDR1 is MDHEN and CDR2 SYDVKM. CDR3 length: 12 amino acids. Between the trimmed V and J ends, which lost 10 bases and 5 bases, there was a span of 15 bases.

This chain uses TRBV19 with TRBJ2-1, with 7 bases that match TRBD1. J lost 7 bases, V lost 1 base, and 1 base had no gene match. This CDR3 contains 13 residues. Looked up from germline, CDR1 is LNHDA and CDR2 is SQIVND (reference sequence). CDR3 bases: TGTGCCAGTAGTATAGGACAGGGAAATGAGCAGTTCTTC. Amino acids: CASSIGQGNEQFF.

The CDR3 DNA reads as TGTGCCAGCAGCCCCGTGGGGCGGGGGAGCACAGATACGCAGTATTTT. Encoded protein: CASSPVGRGSTDTQYF. The genes are TRBV11-2 and TRBJ2-3, with 7 bases matching TRBD2. The CDR3 is made up of 16 amino acids. The V gene end was trimmed by 5 bases and the J gene end by 0 bases; junction bases not matched to a gene: 8. Germline-derived CDR1 and CDR2 are SGHAT and FQNNGV.

The J gene is TRBJ1-1, the V gene TRBV5-1; TRBD1 aligns across 11 bases. This CDR3 has 15 residues. The germline CDR1 and CDR2 sequences are SGHRS and YFSETQ. The trim removed 2 bases at V and 8 bases at J, leaving 8 bases unmatched. DNA of the CDR3: TGCGCCAGCAGCTTCGGGACAGGGGGGTCCGGGGAAGCTTTCTTT. Its translation: CASSFGTGGSGEAFF.

J is TRBJ2-2 and V is TRBV16, with D possibly matching TRBD2 (7 bases). With 4 bases removed from V and 4 bases from J, the gap between germline ends came to 13 bases. This CDR3 spans 15 amino acids. CDR1 and CDR2 (germline): KGHSY, FQNENV. CDR3 sequence: CASSPNAGATGELFF. CDR3 bases: TGTGCCAGCAGCCCGAACGCGGGGGCCACCGGGGAGCTGTTTTTT.

This chain joins TRBV20-1 and TRBJ1-1; no reliable D call. The germline CDR1 and CDR2 sequences are DFQATT and SNEGSKA (reference sequence). CDR3 length: 11 residues. V dropped 6 bases and J dropped 5 bases, with 10 bases sitting between them. The CDR3: CSALKDTEAFF. The CDR3 region has the DNA TGCAGTGCACTGAAAGATACTGAAGCTTTCTTT.

V usage is TRBV18 and J usage is TRBJ1-4, with 9 positions matching TRBD1. The CDR3 has 13 amino acids. Germline-derived CDR1 and CDR2 are KGHSH and LQKENI. The junction had 5 bases not matched to a gene; V was cut back by 3 bases and J by 12 bases. Here the CDR3 DNA reads TGTGCCAGCTCACCTGGGACAGGGATAGAACTGTTTTTT. It is translated as CASSPGTGIELFF.

J is TRBJ2-7 and V is TRBV6-4, with 8 bases fitting TRBD1. V shed 4 bases, J shed 2 bases, and the junction held 10 bases outside the gene matches. The CDR3 totals 16 residues. The V gene's germline CDR1 is MRHNA and CDR2 SNTAGT. CDR3 sequence reads: CASSALGGTGPYEQYF. The DNA for the CDR3 is TGTGCCAGCAGTGCCCTAGGGGGGACAGGTCCCTACGAGCAGTACTTC.

The J gene is TRBJ1-5, the V gene TRBV23-1, with unresolved D. TRBV23-1 is an ORF for which the function is uncertain. The CDR3 runs 12 residues. Trimming removed 3 bases at V and 6 bases at J, with 6 bases between. The CDR3 region has the DNA TGCGCCAGCAGTCACGAGGGTCAGCCCCAGCATTTT. It encodes CASSHEGQPQHF.